The clone carrying this T cell receptor (beta chain) was counted between two and nine times. This sample was included in a study of T cell changes during pregnancy in multiple sclerosis. V lost 5 bases to trimming and J lost 5 bases, with 12 bases between them. In germline, CDR1 is LNHNV, CDR2 YYDKDF (reference sequence). The CDR3 loop spans 13 amino acids. Using immunoSEQ multiplex PCR, the repertoire was profiled, and TCRdb retains in-frame clones only, with some absent. The sample has 40,000 or so clones; roughly 90% are singletons. V gene TRBV15 combines with J gene TRBJ1-2; D ambiguous. The sample consisted of peripheral blood, taken in the third trimester of pregnancy. This sequence originates from a female donor in good health, enrolled as a control in a pregnancy study. The CDR3 spells CATSAPGEYGYTF. In nucleotides, the CDR3 is TGTGCCACCAGCGCCCCCGGGGAATATGGCTACACCTTC.